The entry that follows covers one TCR beta chain sequence. What it recognizes is unknown. This specimen comes from a study of lymphopenia after photon versus proton radiotherapy. Clones were read by immunoSEQ multiplex PCR, and TCRdb kept only the in-frame ones, dropping some. The data contain some 64,000 clones, roughly 90% of them seen just once; the ten biggest clones take up 13%. V lost 5 bases and J lost 3, with 11 bases in between. This CDR3 contains 14 residues. The germline V gene has CDR1 WNHNN and CDR2 SYGVQD (reference sequence). Study results and caveats: Post-nadir TCR diversity decline inversely tracked overall survival among those who died.

The J gene is TRBJ1-3, the V gene TRBV10-1; weak D call: TRBD1 (6 bases). The clonotype comes from a man older than 75 with esophageal cancer. Specimen: peripheral blood, collected from a patient treated with proton-based radiotherapy. The CDR3 nucleotides read TGCGCCAGCAGTCCCGGGACAAGTGGAAACACCATATATTTT. This codes for CASSPGTSGNTIYF.